Below are 2 T cell receptor beta chains sequenced from a single sample in a study of beta chain features in type 1 diabetes. Sequencing targeted expressed TCRB transcripts, as all isolated RNA had been reverse transcribed. Generated by immunoSEQ multiplex PCR, the TCRdb table keeps only in-frame clones and is missing some. Seen here are approximately 160,000 clones, about 9.8% observed once, and the top ten hold roughly 2.5%. The sample was central memory CD4+ T cells from blood. Source of these receptors: a woman in her late teens or twenties in good health.

This clone was picked up a small number of times. V and J are TRBV6-5 and TRBJ2-7, with 8 bases aligning to TRBD1. Germline V CDR1 and CDR2: MNHEY, SVGAGI. This CDR3 has 14 residues. V gave up 5 bases and J gave up 2 bases; unmatched junction bases: 5. DNA of the CDR3: TGTGCCAGCAGTCGGGACAGGAACACCTACGAGCAGTACTTC. Its protein product is CASSRDRNTYEQYF.

The rearrangement uses TRBV7-2 and TRBJ2-7; 7 nucleotides align to TRBD1. CDR1 and CDR2 from the germline V gene are SGHTA and FQGNSA. V shed 3 bases, J shed 5 bases, and the junction held 16 bases outside the gene matches. The CDR3 loop spans 17 amino acids. The CDR3 is CASSFPPRQGKGNEQYF. CDR3 DNA sequence: TGTGCCAGCAGCTTCCCACCTAGACAGGGCAAGGGGAACGAGCAGTACTTC.